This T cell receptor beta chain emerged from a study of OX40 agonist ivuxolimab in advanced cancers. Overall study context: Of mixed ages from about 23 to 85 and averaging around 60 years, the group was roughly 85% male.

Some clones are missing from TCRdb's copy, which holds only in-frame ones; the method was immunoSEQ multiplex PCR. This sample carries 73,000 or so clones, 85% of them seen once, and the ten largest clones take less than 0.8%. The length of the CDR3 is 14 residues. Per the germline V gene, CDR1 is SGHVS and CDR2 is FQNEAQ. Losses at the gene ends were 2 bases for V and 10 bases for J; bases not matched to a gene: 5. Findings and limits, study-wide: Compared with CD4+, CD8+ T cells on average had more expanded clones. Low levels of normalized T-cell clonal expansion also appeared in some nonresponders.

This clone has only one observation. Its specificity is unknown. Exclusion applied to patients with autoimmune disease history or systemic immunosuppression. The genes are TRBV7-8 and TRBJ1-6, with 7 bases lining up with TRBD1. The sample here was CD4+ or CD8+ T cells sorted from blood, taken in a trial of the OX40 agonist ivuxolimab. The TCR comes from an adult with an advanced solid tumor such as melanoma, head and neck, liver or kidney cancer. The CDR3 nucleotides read TGTGCCAGCAGCTTACAGGGGGGCTGGTCACCCCTCCACTTT. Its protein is CASSLQGGWSPLHF.